This T cell receptor (beta chain) was sequenced for a study of T cell responses to AZD1222 COVID-19 vaccine. Overall study findings and caveats: Close to half of all spike-specific TCRs reportedly target regions of the variants that are unmutated.

In the case of this clone: Its target is not known.

Sequencing used immunoSEQ multiplex PCR; TCRdb keeps in-frame clones, though not all of them. Of 150,000 or so clones listed, under 95% were seen once; the top ten hold more than 1.1%. V was clipped by 4 bases and J by 4 bases; unmatched bases: 7. CDR1 and CDR2 (germline): SGHRS, YFSETQ. The CDR3 consists of 14 residues. The material was peripheral blood, obtained on day 0 of AZD1222 vaccination. This chain links TRBV5-1 with TRBJ1-2; 7 nucleotides match TRBD1. This receptor was obtained from an adult in good health. As DNA, the CDR3 is TGCGCCAGCAGCCCTCGACAGGGAGCCTATGGCTACACCTTC. It yields the protein CASSPRQGAYGYTF. Based on the CDR3 plus reference TRBV5-1 and TRBJ1-2, the full variable domain is KAGVTQTPRYLIKTRGQQVTLSCSPISGHRSVSWYQQTPGQGLQFLFEYFSETQRNKGNFPGRFSGRQFSNSRSEMNVSTLELGDSALYLCASSPRQGAYGYTFGSGTRLTVV.